The rows below give T cell receptor beta chains drawn from one sample of a study of OX40 agonist ivuxolimab in advanced cancers. Sequenced by immunoSEQ multiplex PCR; TCRdb stores in-frame clones only, minus some. The sample carries about 45,000 clones, roughly 86% recorded once. The sample in question was CD4+ or CD8+ T cells sorted from blood, obtained in a trial of the OX40 agonist ivuxolimab. These receptors all come from an adult with an advanced solid tumor such as melanoma, head and neck, liver or kidney cancer. Both conserved end residues are part of each CDR3. The order of the fields is clone size, D gene, J gene, V gene, CDR3 DNA, CDR3 protein. The D gene is left open where the match is weak. Clone size is stated in some rows and not others, as once, few, many or a class when expanded.

abundance: -; d_gene: -; j_gene: TRBJ2-7; v_gene: TRBV11-2; CDR3nt: TGTGCCAGCAGCCGACCGACAGGCGACGAGCAGTACTTC; CDR3aa: CASSRPTGDEQYF
abundance: -; d_gene: -; j_gene: TRBJ2-5; v_gene: TRBV11-2; CDR3nt: TGTGCCAGCAGCTTATATGGTAGTGGGGGGGCTAACCAAGAGACCCAGTACTTC; CDR3aa: CASSLYGSGGANQETQYF
abundance: -; d_gene: -; j_gene: TRBJ1-1; v_gene: TRBV6-6; CDR3nt: TGTGCCAGCAGTTACTCGGCGAACACTGAAGCTTTCTTT; CDR3aa: CASSYSANTEAFF
abundance: -; d_gene: -; j_gene: TRBJ2-7; v_gene: TRBV27; CDR3nt: TGTGCCAGCAGTTTCTTGCGACAAGGGGCCGAGCAGTACTTC; CDR3aa: CASSFLRQGAEQYF
abundance: -; d_gene: TRBD1; j_gene: TRBJ2-7; v_gene: TRBV9; CDR3nt: TGTGCCAGCAGCGCCGGACAGGACCCGCCGCTGGTGTACTTC; CDR3aa: CASSAGQDPPLVYF
abundance: once; d_gene: TRBD1; j_gene: TRBJ2-1; v_gene: TRBV14; CDR3nt: TGTGCCAGCAGCCACCTCGTGACAGGGGGTGAGCAGTTCTTC; CDR3aa: CASSHLVTGGEQFF
abundance: -; d_gene: TRBD1; j_gene: TRBJ1-2; v_gene: TRBV7-8; CDR3nt: TGTGCCAGCAGCTTAGCGACAGGGGCAGCCCAATATGGCTACACCTTC; CDR3aa: CASSLATGAAQYGYTF
abundance: -; d_gene: TRBD1; j_gene: TRBJ1-1; v_gene: TRBV6-5; CDR3nt: TGTGCCAGCAGTTGCGGACAGGGGGCGGACACTGAAGCTTTCTTT; CDR3aa: CASSCGQGADTEAFF
abundance: -; d_gene: -; j_gene: TRBJ1-1; v_gene: TRBV6-5; CDR3nt: TGTGCCAGCAGCCACCTGGGGGGGTTGAACACTGAAGCTTTCTTT; CDR3aa: CASSHLGGLNTEAFF
abundance: -; d_gene: TRBD1; j_gene: TRBJ1-1; v_gene: TRBV13; CDR3nt: TGTGCCAGCAGCGGCAGGGGGGCCATGAACACTGAAGCTTTCTTT; CDR3aa: CASSGRGAMNTEAFF